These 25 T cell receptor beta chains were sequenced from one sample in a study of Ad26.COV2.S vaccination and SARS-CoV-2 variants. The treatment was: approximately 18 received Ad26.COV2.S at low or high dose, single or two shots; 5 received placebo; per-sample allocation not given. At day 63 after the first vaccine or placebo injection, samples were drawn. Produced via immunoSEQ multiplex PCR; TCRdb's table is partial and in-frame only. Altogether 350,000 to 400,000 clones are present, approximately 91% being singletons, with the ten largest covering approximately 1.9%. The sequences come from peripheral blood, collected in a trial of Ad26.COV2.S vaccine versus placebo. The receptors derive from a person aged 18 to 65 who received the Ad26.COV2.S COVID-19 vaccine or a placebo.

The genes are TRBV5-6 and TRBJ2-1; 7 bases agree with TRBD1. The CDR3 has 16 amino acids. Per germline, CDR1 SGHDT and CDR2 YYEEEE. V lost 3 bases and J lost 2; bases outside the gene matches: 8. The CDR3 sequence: CASSSLDRAPYNEQFF. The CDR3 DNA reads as TGTGCCAGCAGCTCACTAGACAGGGCCCCCTACAATGAGCAGTTCTTC.

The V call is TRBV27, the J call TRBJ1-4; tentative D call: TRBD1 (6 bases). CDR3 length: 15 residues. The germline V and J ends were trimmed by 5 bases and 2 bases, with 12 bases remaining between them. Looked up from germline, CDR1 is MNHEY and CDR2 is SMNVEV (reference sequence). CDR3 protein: CASSLFRGTNEKLFF. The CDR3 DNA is TGTGCCAGCAGTCTCTTCAGGGGCACTAATGAAAAACTGTTTTTT.

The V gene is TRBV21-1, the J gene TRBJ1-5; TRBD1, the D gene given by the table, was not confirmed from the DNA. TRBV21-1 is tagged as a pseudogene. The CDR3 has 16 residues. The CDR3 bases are TGTGCCAGCAGCATACCGGGACAGCCTAGCAATCAGCCCCAGCATTTT. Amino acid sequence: CASSIPGQPSNQPQHF.

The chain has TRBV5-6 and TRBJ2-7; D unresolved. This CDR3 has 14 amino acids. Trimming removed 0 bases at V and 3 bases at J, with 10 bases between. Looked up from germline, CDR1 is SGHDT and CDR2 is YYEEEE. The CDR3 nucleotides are TGTGCCAGCAGCTTGGCAGGCCCCCGCTACGAGCAGTACTTC. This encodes CASSLAGPRYEQYF. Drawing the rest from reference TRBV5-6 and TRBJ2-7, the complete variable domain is DAGVTQSPTHLIKTRGQQVTLRCSPKSGHDTVSWYQQALGQGPQFIFQYYEEEERQRGNFPDRFSGHQFPNYSSELNVNALLLGDSALYLCASSLAGPRYEQYFGPGTRLTVT.

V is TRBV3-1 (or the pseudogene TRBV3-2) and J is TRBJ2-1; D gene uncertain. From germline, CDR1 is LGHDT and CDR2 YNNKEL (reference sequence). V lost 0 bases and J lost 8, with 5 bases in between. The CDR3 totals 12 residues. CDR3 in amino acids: CASSQDLYEQFF. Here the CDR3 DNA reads TGTGCCAGCAGCCAAGATTTGTATGAGCAGTTCTTC.

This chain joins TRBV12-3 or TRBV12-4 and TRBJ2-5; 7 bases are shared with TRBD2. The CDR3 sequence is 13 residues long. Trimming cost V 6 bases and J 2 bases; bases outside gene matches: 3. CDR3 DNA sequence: TGTGCCAGCAGACCAGCGGGACAAGAGACCCAGTACTTC. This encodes CASRPAGQETQYF.

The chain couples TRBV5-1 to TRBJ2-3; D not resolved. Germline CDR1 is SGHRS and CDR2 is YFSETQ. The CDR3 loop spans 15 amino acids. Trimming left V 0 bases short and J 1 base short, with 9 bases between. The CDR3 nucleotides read TGCGCCAGCAGCTTGGGCGCATTGCGCACAGATACGCAGTATTTT. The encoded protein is CASSLGALRTDTQYF. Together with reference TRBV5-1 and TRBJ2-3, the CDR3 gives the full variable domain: KAGVTQTPRYLIKTRGQQVTLSCSPISGHRSVSWYQQTPGQGLQFLFEYFSETQRNKGNFPGRFSGRQFSNSRSEMNVSTLELGDSALYLCASSLGALRTDTQYFGPGTRLTVL.

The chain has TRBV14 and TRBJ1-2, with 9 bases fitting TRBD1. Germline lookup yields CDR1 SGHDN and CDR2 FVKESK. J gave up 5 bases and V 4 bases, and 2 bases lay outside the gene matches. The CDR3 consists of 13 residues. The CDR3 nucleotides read TGTGCCAGCAGCCGAGGGACAGGGTATGGCTACACCTTC. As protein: CASSRGTGYGYTF.

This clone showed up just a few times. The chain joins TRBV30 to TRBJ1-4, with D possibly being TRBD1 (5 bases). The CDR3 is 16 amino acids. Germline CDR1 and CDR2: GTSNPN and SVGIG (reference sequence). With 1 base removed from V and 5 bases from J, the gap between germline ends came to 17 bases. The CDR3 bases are TGTGCCTGGAGTGGGGGCCCAAACGGGGCAAATGAAAAACTGTTTTTT. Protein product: CAWSGGPNGANEKLFF.

The CDR3 loop is CASSRDSSVEQYF. CDR3 coding DNA: TGTGCCAGCAGCAGGGACAGTTCAGTCGAGCAGTACTTC. J is TRBJ2-7 and V is TRBV7-9; 7 bases line up with TRBD1. V shed 5 bases and J 6 bases; nucleotides not matched to a gene: 7. This CDR3 comprises 13 residues. CDR1 is SEHNR, CDR2 FQNEAQ, per germline (reference sequence). The full variable domain, with the rest looked up from reference TRBV7-9 and TRBJ2-7, is DTGVSQNPRHKITKRGQNVTFRCDPISEHNRLYWYRQTLGQGPEFLTYFQNEAQLEKSRLLSDRFSAERPKGSFSTLEIQRTEQGDSAMYLCASSRDSSVEQYFGPGTRLTVT.

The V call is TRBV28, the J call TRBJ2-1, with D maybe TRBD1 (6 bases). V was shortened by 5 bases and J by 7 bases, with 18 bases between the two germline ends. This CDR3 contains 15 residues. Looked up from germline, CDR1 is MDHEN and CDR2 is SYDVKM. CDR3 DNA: TGTGCCAGCAGTCGGGCCTCCGGCGGACAGAATGAGCAGTTCTTC. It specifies CASSRASGGQNEQFF.

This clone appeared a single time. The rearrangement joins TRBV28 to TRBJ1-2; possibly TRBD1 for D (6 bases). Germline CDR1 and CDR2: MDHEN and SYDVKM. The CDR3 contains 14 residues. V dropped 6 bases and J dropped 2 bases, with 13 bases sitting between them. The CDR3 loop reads CASSPGGTNYGYTF. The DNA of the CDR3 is TGTGCCAGCAGCCCTGGGGGGACAAACTATGGCTACACCTTC.

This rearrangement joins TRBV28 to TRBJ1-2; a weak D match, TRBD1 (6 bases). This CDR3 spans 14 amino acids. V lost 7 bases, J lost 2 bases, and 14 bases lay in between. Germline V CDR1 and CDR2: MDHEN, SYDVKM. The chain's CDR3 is CASTYGGNNYGYTF. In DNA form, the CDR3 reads TGTGCCAGCACCTATGGGGGCAACAACTATGGCTACACCTTC.

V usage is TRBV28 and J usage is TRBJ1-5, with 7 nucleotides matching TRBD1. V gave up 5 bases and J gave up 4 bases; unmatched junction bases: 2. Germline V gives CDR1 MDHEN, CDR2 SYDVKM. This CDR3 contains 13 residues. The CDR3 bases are TGTGCCAGCAGTCAACAGGGGAATCAGCCCCAGCATTTT. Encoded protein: CASSQQGNQPQHF.

CDR3 in DNA: TGCGCCAGCAGCGAAACTCCTGCCAGCTACAACGAGCAGTACTTC. Amino acid sequence: CASSETPASYNEQYF. This chain joins TRBV5-1 and TRBJ2-7; D call uncertain. The V gene lost 4 bases and the J gene lost 5 bases, with 19 bases spanning the gap. This CDR3 is 15 amino acids long. CDR1 is SGHRS and CDR2 is YFSETQ in the germline V gene.

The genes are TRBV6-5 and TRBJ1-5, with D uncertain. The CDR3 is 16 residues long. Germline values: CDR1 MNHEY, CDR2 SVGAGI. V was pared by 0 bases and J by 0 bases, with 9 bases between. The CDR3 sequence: CASSYSRPDSNQPQHF. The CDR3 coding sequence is TGTGCCAGCAGTTACTCGAGGCCGGATAGCAATCAGCCCCAGCATTTT.

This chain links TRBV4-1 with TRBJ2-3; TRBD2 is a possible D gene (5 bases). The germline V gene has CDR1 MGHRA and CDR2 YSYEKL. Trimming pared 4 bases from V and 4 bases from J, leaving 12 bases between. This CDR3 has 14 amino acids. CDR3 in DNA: TGCGCCAGCAGCCGGGAGCTAGGTGCAGATACGCAGTATTTT. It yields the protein CASSRELGADTQYF.

The CDR3 DNA reads TGCAGCGTTAACACTGAAGCTTTCTTT. Its translation: CSVNTEAFF. The gene calls are TRBV29-1 and TRBJ1-1; D ambiguous. CDR1 and CDR2 from the germline V gene are SQVTM and ANQGSEA. The CDR3 covers 9 residues. Trimming removed 5 bases at V and 2 bases at J, with 0 bases between. The variable domain in full, completed from reference TRBV29-1 and TRBJ1-1, reads SAVISQKPSRDICQRGTSLTIQCQVDSQVTMMFWYRQQPGQSLTLIATANQGSEATYESGFVIDKFPISRPNLTFSTLTVSNMSPEDSSIYLCSVNTEAFFGQGTRLTVV.

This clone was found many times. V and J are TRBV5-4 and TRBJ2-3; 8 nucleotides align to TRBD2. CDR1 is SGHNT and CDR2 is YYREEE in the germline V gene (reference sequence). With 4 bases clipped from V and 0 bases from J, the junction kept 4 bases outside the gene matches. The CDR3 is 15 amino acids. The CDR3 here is CASSQGLGSTDTQYF. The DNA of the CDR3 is TGTGCCAGCAGCCAGGGACTAGGGAGCACAGATACGCAGTATTTT.

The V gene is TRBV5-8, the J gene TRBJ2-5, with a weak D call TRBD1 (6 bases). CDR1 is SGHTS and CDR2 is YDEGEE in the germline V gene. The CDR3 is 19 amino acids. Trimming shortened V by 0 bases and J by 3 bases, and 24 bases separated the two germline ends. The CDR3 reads CASSLGQGLDHSGKETQYF. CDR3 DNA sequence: TGTGCCAGCAGCTTGGGTCAGGGGCTAGACCACTCGGGGAAAGAGACCCAGTACTTC.

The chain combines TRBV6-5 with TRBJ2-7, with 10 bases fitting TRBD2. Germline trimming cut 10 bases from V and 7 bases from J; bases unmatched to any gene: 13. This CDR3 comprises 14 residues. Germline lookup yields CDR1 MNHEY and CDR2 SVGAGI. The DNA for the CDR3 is TGTGCCACTGGCTCAACTAGCGGGATAGGAGAGCAGTACTTC. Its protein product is CATGSTSGIGEQYF.

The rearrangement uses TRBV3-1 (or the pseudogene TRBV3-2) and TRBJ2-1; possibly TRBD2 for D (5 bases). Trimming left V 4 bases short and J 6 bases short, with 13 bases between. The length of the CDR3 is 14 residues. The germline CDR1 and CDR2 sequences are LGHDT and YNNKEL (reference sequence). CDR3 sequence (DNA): TGTGCCAGCAGCCTAAGCGGAGGACTCAATGAGCAGTTCTTC. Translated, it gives CASSLSGGLNEQFF.

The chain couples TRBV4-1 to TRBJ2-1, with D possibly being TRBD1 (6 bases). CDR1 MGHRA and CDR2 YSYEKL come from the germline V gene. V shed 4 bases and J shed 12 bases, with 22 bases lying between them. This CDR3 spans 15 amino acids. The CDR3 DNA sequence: TGCGCCAGCAGCCTTCGGGACATCTCGATACGCGGGCAGTTCTTC. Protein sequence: CASSLRDISIRGQFF.

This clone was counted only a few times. The CDR3 is CASSRGLNYGYTF. CDR3 in DNA: TGTGCCAGCAGCCGGGGCCTGAACTATGGCTACACCTTC. The chain uses TRBV7-9 and TRBJ1-2; D is possibly TRBD1 (5 bases). The CDR3 contains 13 residues. Trimming shortened V by 5 bases and J by 2 bases, and 9 bases separated the two germline ends. Looked up from germline, CDR1 is SEHNR and CDR2 is FQNEAQ (reference sequence).

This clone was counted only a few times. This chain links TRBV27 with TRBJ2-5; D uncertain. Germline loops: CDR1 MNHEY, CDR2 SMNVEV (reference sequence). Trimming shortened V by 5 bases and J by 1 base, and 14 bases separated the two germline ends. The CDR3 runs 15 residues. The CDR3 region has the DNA TGTGCCAGCAGTCCCTACTCCGCTTTCCAAGAGACCCAGTACTTC. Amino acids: CASSPYSAFQETQYF.